This TCR beta chain was identified during a study of T-cell reconstitution after alpha-beta-depleted transplantation in children (dated by TCRdb to between 2015 and 2016). Regarding the complete study: T-cell immune reconstitution after TCRalphabeta/CD19-depleted allogeneic hematopoietic cell transplantation in children was quantitatively tracked in the study by means of TCR repertoire profiling.

Taken with the paper, the label for treatment or condition translates to: allogeneic hematopoietic cell transplantation with graft depleted of TCRalphabeta T cells and CD19 B cells. The transplant recipients were children given TCRalphabeta/CD19-depleted allogeneic hematopoietic cell grafts. About this clonotype: Its antigen has not been determined. Base quality data are lacking; no much larger clone is found one base away.

The study at large found these results: Hyperexpanded clone frequencies declined over subsequent months; after one year, T-cell counts and TCRbeta diversity were mostly attributed to newly produced T cells. In some patients, high TCRbeta diversity at day 60 was attributed to recipient T cells and intrathymic progenitors that had survived conditioning. About two months after transplant, the apparently early recovery of alphabetaT-cell counts reportedly depended on just several hundred clones that had expanded rapidly and came from non-depleted graft cells.

There are 13 amino acids in the CDR3, from cysteine to phenylalanine inclusive. Only CDR3 DNA remains: 39 bases, in frame from the first base. Taken from the germline V gene, the CDR1 and CDR2 loops are SGHTA and FQGNSA. Trimming removed 6 bases from V and 10 bases from J; the gene matches leave 8 bases unexplained. To prepare the library, PCR was applied. Sequencing was carried out with an Illumina HiSeq 2500. To normalize quantification of the TCRbeta repertoire, the TCR libraries were built with molecular barcoding that relied on unique molecular identifiers. TCRdb trimmed the raw reads at Q25, called clones with MiXCR and kept productive beta chains. Each CDR3 protein appears once, grouped with its most common genes and DNA. Present in this sample are about 980,000 distinct CDR3 sequences, around 30% of which were seen just once. The ten largest make up approximately 30% of the sample.

Material: PBMCs, mostly from graft donor cells, obtained 360 days after TCRalphabeta/CD19-depleted stem cell transplant. The V gene is TRBV7-2 and the J gene is TRBJ2-1; 8 bases in the middle match TRBD2. This receptor was taken from a boy younger than two who had a stem cell transplant for SCID, so the T cells may come from the graft donor. The bases are TGTGCCAGCAGTTCAACCTGGACTAGCGAGCAGTTCTTC. Protein translation: CASSSTWTSEQFF.